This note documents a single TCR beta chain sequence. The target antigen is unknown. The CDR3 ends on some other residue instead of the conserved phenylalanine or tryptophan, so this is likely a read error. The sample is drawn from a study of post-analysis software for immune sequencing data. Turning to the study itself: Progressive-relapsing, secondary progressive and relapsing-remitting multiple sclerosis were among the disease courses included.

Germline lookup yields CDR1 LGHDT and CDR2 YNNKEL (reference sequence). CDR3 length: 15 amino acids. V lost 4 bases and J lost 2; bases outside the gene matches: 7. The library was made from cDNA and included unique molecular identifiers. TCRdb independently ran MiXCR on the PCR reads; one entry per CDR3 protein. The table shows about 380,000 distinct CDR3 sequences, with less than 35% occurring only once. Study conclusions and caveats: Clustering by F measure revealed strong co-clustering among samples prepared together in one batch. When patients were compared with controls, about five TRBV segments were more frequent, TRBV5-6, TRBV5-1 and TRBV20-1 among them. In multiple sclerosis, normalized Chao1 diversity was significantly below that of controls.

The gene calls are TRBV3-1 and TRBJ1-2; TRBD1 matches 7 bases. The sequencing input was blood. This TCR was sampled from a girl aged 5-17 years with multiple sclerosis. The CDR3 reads CASSLGTASNYGYTV. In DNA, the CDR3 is TGTGCCAGCAGCCTCGGGACAGCCTCCAACTATGGCTACACCGTC.